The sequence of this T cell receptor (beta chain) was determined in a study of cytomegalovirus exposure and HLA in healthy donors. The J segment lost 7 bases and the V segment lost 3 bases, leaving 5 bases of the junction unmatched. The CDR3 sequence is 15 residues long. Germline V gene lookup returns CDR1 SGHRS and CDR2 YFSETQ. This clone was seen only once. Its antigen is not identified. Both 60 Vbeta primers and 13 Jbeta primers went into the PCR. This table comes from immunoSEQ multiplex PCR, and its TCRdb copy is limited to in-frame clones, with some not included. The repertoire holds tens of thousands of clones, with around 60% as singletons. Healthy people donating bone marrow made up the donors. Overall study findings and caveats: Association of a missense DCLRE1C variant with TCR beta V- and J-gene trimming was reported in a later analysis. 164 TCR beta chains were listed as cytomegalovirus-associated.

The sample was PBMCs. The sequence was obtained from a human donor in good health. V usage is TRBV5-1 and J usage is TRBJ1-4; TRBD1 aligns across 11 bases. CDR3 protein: CASSSGTGGGEKLFF. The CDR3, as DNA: TGCGCCAGCAGCTCGGGGACAGGGGGGGGTGAAAAACTGTTTTTT.